This T cell receptor beta chain was sequenced for a study of radiation and T cells in renal cell carcinoma. The study, taken as a whole, reports: From baseline, blood top tumor clonotypes peaked at 2 weeks post-radiation.

Germline CDR1 and CDR2: SGHKS and YYEKEE (reference sequence). This CDR3 is 15 amino acids long. The trim removed 4 bases at V and 3 bases at J, leaving 10 bases unmatched. TCRdb's table, derived via immunoSEQ multiplex PCR, lists solely in-frame clones and lacks some. Found here are tens of thousands of clones, approximately 86% of them singletons; the top ten hold approximately 8.6%. Details on this clone: What it recognizes is unknown.

This sample's time point: blood 4 weeks post-SBRT, at nephrectomy. Regarding treatment: 15 Gy SBRT to primary tumor, nephrectomy 4 weeks later. Nephrectomy followed 15 Gy stereotactic body radiation by 4 weeks. This clonotype originated in a man in his fifties or sixties with renal cell carcinoma. V usage is TRBV5-5 and J usage is TRBJ2-7; TRBD1 matches 7 bases. The source material was blood, sampled from a patient whose treatment included radiotherapy and nephrectomy. CDR3 DNA sequence: TGTGCCAGCAGCCCAGACCCGACAGGGCTCTACGAGCAGTACTTC. Its translation is CASSPDPTGLYEQYF.